The 14 T cell receptor beta chains below come from one sample, sequenced in a study of shared clonotypes between healthy human individuals. The assay was immunoSEQ multiplex PCR, and TCRdb's table has in-frame clones only and misses some. The sample has 950,000 to 1,200,000 clones, about 80% seen once; the top ten hold over 0.8%. The material sequenced was memory CD4+ T cells from PBMCs. The subset is: CD45RA-negative fraction. The receptors stem from a man younger than 30 in good health. Some clones in this sample may be carry-over from other donors' samples.

The chain recombines TRBV9 with TRBJ2-1, with 8 nucleotides matching TRBD2. V lost 1 base and J lost 13; bases outside the gene matches: 7. CDR3 length: 13 residues. Germline lookup yields CDR1 SGDLS and CDR2 YYNGEE. CDR3 nucleotides: TGTGCCAGCAGCGTACGGAGCGGGAGCGGACAGTTCTTC. Translating gives CASSVRSGSGQFF.

The chain uses TRBV6-4 and TRBJ1-1; D is possibly TRBD1 (5 bases). The CDR3 extends over 14 amino acids. Per germline, CDR1 MRHNA and CDR2 SNTAGT. Trimming removed 8 bases at V and 3 bases at J, with 16 bases between. The CDR3 sequence: CASRRAMGDTEAFF. The CDR3 DNA sequence: TGTGCCAGCCGCAGAGCGATGGGGGACACTGAAGCTTTCTTT.

This clone was seen a few times. The V call is TRBV5-6, the J call TRBJ2-4; tentatively, D is TRBD1 (5 bases). The V and J ends lost 2 bases and 2 bases respectively, with 17 bases between them. CDR3 length: 17 amino acids. Per the germline V gene, CDR1 is SGHDT and CDR2 is YYEEEE. The CDR3 DNA is TGTGCCAGCAGCTTCCGACCCAGACAGTCCCCCAAAAACATTCAGTACTTC. This translates into CASSFRPRQSPKNIQYF.

V and J are TRBV18 and TRBJ1-2; 10 bases are shared with TRBD1. The CDR3 covers 16 residues. Trimming cost V 3 bases and J 8 bases; bases outside gene matches: 12. Germline CDR1 reads KGHSH; CDR2 reads LQKENI. The DNA for the CDR3 is TGTGCCAGCTCACCGCGGATGGGACAGGGGTCGGAGGGCTACACCTTC. Encoded protein: CASSPRMGQGSEGYTF.

This clone was picked up a small number of times. The CDR3 DNA sequence: TGTGCCAGCAGCTTTGGGGTTACAGGGTCGAACTATGGCTACACCTTC. This gives the protein CASSFGVTGSNYGYTF. The rearrangement uses TRBV5-6 and TRBJ1-2; D might be TRBD1 (6 bases). The CDR3 spans 16 residues. The germline V and J ends were trimmed by 2 bases and 2 bases, with 16 bases remaining between them. The germline V gene encodes CDR1 SGHDT and CDR2 YYEEEE.

This rearrangement joins TRBV2 to TRBJ2-7; 8 nucleotides agree with TRBD1. The germline V gene encodes CDR1 SNHLY and CDR2 FYNNEI. The CDR3 contains 14 residues. Trimming took 10 bases from V and 1 from J; bases not matched to a gene: 9. This chain's CDR3 is CATQDRGFSYEQYF. CDR3 DNA sequence: TGTGCCACTCAAGACAGGGGCTTTTCCTACGAGCAGTACTTC.

With regard to this clone: This CDR3 is also generated by other DNA sequences in the sample. The chain uses TRBV6-1 and TRBJ2-7; the D gene is possibly TRBD1 (6 bases). In germline, CDR1 is MNHNS, CDR2 SASEGT. Trimming took 4 bases from V and 3 from J, leaving 10 bases between them. CDR3 length equals 13 residues. The CDR3, as DNA: TGTGCCAGCAGTGTTGGGACAAACTACGAGCAGTACTTC. Translated: CASSVGTNYEQYF.

This rearrangement joins TRBV7-2 to TRBJ2-3, with 9 bases matching TRBD2. J was trimmed by 0 bases and V by 1 base; bases with no gene match: 5. CDR1 is SGHTA and CDR2 is FQGNSA in the germline V gene. The CDR3 has 17 amino acids. The CDR3 here is CASSLGGLAASTDTQYF. CDR3 DNA: TGTGCCAGCAGCTTAGGGGGACTAGCCGCTAGCACAGATACGCAGTATTTT.

This chain joins TRBV28 and TRBJ2-6; the D is unclear. The germline V gene has CDR1 MDHEN and CDR2 SYDVKM. The V and J ends lost 5 bases and 0 bases respectively, with 17 bases between them. The CDR3 extends over 18 amino acids. DNA for the CDR3: TGTGCCAGCAGTGGCCGACGATTCTCCAGCTCTGGGGCCAACGTCCTGACTTTC. It translates to CASSGRRFSSSGANVLTF.

The rearrangement joins TRBV25-1 to TRBJ1-4; D might be TRBD1 (5 bases). The CDR3 extends over 17 amino acids. The V end lost 3 bases, the J end lost 5 bases, and 19 bases lay between the germline ends. From germline, CDR1 is MGHDK and CDR2 SYGVNS. CDR3 DNA: TGTGCCAGCAGTGATACTCGTAGGGGCGAAGTCAATGAAAAACTGTTTTTT. Amino acid sequence: CASSDTRRGEVNEKLFF.

This clone was detected a few times. The CDR3 sequence is CASSEPGGVEYF. The CDR3 nucleotides are TGCGCCAGCAGTGAGCCAGGGGGAGTAGAGTATTTT. This chain connects TRBV10-2 to TRBJ2-3; TRBD1 aligns across 7 bases. With V trimmed by 2 bases and J by 13 bases, 6 bases remained unmatched. Germline lookup yields CDR1 WSHSY and CDR2 SAAADI. The CDR3 totals 12 residues.

This clone was found a few times. The gene calls are TRBV2 and TRBJ1-1; D is uncertain. The CDR3 totals 13 residues. Germline values: CDR1 SNHLY, CDR2 FYNNEI. With 6 bases removed from V and 0 bases from J, the gap between germline ends came to 8 bases. CDR3 amino acids: CASRKRLNTEAFF. The CDR3 DNA follows: TGTGCCAGCAGAAAGAGACTGAACACTGAAGCTTTCTTT.

V gene TRBV19 combines with J gene TRBJ2-7; no clear D. Deletions cut 1 base from V and 6 bases from J, with 10 bases between. The CDR3 contains 13 residues. The germline gives CDR1 LNHDA, CDR2 SQIVND (reference sequence). The CDR3: CASSIGRNGEQYF. CDR3 in DNA: TGTGCCAGTAGTATAGGACGAAACGGCGAGCAGTACTTC.

The CDR3 loop is CASSPGASATYEQYF. DNA of the CDR3: TGTGCCAGCAGCCCGGGGGCTAGCGCAACCTACGAGCAGTACTTC. This sequence joins TRBV7-3 and TRBJ2-7, with D perhaps being TRBD1 or TRBD2 (6 bases each). CDR3 length equals 15 residues. Germline lookup yields CDR1 SGHTA and CDR2 FQGTGA. Between the trimmed V and J ends, which lost 5 bases and 2 bases, there was a span of 16 bases.